This T cell receptor (beta chain) emerged from a study of cytomegalovirus exposure and HLA in healthy donors. The study's findings and limits: The authors judged a highly shared variant cluster likely a sequencing artifact. Productive status was seen about 87% or about 30% of the time for most TCR beta V segments in an earlier analysis. A later analysis found TCR association rates differed by HLA locus, highest for DRB1 and lowest for HLA-C.

Both 60 Vbeta primers and 13 Jbeta primers went into the PCR. Assay used: immunoSEQ multiplex PCR; TCRdb lists only in-frame clones, some missing. There are roughly 190,000 clones in the sample; about four fifths occur only once, and 4.5% to 5.5% lies in the top ten. Those who donated were healthy bone marrow donors. This clone has only one observation. Its antigen is unknown. The receptor was isolated from a man aged 25 to 40 in good health and CMV-seropositive. Sequenced input: PBMCs.

CDR3 protein: CASSFSPYEQYF. CDR3 coding DNA: TGTGCCAGCAGCTTCTCTCCCTACGAGCAGTACTTC. The V gene is TRBV7-3, the J gene TRBJ2-7; D not resolved. V shed 3 bases and J shed 2 bases, with 5 bases lying between them. Germline loops: CDR1 SGHTA, CDR2 FQGTGA. The CDR3 has 12 amino acids.